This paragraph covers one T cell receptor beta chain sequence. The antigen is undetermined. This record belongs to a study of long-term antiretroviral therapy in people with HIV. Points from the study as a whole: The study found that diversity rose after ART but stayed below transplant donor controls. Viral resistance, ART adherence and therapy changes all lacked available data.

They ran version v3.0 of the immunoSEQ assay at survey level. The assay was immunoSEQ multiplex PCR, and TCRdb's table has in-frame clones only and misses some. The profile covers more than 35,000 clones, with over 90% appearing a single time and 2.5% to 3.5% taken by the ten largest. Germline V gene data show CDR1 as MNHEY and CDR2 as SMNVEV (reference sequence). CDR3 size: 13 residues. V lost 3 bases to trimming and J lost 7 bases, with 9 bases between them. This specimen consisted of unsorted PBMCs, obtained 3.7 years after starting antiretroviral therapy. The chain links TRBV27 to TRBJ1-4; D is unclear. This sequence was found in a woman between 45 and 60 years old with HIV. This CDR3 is CASSFSGFEKLFF. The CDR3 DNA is TGTGCCAGCAGTTTCTCGGGGTTTGAAAAACTGTTTTTT.